Below, 27 T cell receptor beta chains from the same sample are listed, as sequenced in a study of blood T cells in healthy people across ages (dated by TCRdb to the mid-2010s). The library was generated by 5' RACE. The sequencer listed for this sample is Illumina HiSeq 2500. A second PCR of about 6 to 11 cycles was performed with a sample-barcoded 5' primer and a J-beta primer mix. TCRdb trimmed the raw reads at Q25, called clones with MiXCR and kept productive beta chains. Rows with one shared CDR3 protein collapse into an entry with the most common genes and DNA. The sample table shows about 780,000 distinct CDR3 sequences, and around 68% are seen once. The leading ten clones occupy about a quarter of the sample. What was sequenced was blood. These receptors were collected from a man aged 25-40 years in good health.

This sequence joins TRBV29-1 and TRBJ2-5; 8 bases are a match to TRBD1. This CDR3 region has 14 residues. Trimming removed 0 bases from V and 5 bases from J; junction bases left unmatched: 5. Germline values: CDR1 SQVTM, CDR2 ANQGSEA. As DNA, the CDR3 is TGCAGCGTTGAAGAAGGTCGACAGGGGGAGACCCAGTACTTC. Protein: CSVEEGRQGETQYF.

This clonotype was observed a single time. The V and J genes are TRBV28 and TRBJ1-2; TRBD1 matches at 9 bases. The CDR3 loop spans 14 amino acids. Germline CDR1 reads MDHEN; CDR2 reads SYDVKM. The J segment lost 7 bases and the V segment lost 2 bases, leaving 5 bases of the junction unmatched. In DNA, the CDR3 is TGTGCCAGCAGTTTACAAGGGACAGGGAGTGGCTACACCTTC. Residues: CASSLQGTGSGYTF.

This rearrangement joins TRBV4-1 to TRBJ2-5, with 8 bases aligning to TRBD1. Germline CDR1 MGHRA, CDR2 YSYEKL. The CDR3 contains 15 residues. Trimming took 7 bases from V and 3 from J; bases not matched to a gene: 10. The CDR3 loop is CASNNRGSDEETQYF. Written as DNA, the CDR3 is TGCGCCAGCAACAACAGGGGGTCCGACGAAGAGACCCAGTACTTC.

This chain joins TRBV27 and TRBJ1-4; D is unclear. The CDR3 covers 15 residues. Trimming stripped 8 bases from V and 3 bases from J, with 16 bases between. Per the germline V gene, CDR1 is MNHEY and CDR2 is SMNVEV (reference sequence). The CDR3 coding sequence is TGTGCCAGCGGCCCCCTAGACGGGGCTAATGAAAAACTGTTTTTT. Residues: CASGPLDGANEKLFF.

J is TRBJ2-7 and V is TRBV20-1; D might be TRBD1 (5 bases). V shed 0 bases and J shed 1 base, with 10 bases lying between them. From germline, CDR1 is DFQATT and CDR2 SNEGSKA (reference sequence). This CDR3 contains 14 residues. The DNA of the CDR3 is TGCAGTGCTAGAGATCCCACAGGTTCCTACGAGCAGTACTTC. Translating it yields CSARDPTGSYEQYF.

This clonotype was recorded a few times. V usage is TRBV10-3 and J usage is TRBJ2-7; 10 positions match TRBD1. Trimming removed 6 bases from V and 6 bases from J; junction bases left unmatched: 8. Germline CDR1 is ENHRY and CDR2 is SYGVKD. The CDR3 is 14 amino acids. CDR3 bases: TGTGCCATCAGCTCCCGGGACAGGGGCAGCGAGCAGTACTTC. The encoded protein is CAISSRDRGSEQYF.

The chain recombines TRBV6-2 or TRBV6-3 with TRBJ1-6; 7 nucleotides align to TRBD1. V lost 4 bases, J lost 10 bases, and 13 bases stayed unmatched. The CDR3 is 16 residues long. CDR1 MNHEY and CDR2 SVGEGT come from the germline V gene. CDR3 bases: TGTGCCAGCAGTTCTATTCCGGGACAGAGGGACTCACCCCTCCACTTT. Its protein product is CASSSIPGQRDSPLHF.

Worth noting for this clonotype: One end of the junction does not line up with germline, which may come from a read error. The chain links TRBV10-3 to TRBJ2-3; D gene ambiguous. The CDR3 loop spans 13 amino acids. From germline, CDR1 is ENHRY and CDR2 SYGVKD. CDR3 nucleotides: TGTGCCGTCAGTGATCGTGGCCCCGATACGCAGTATTTT. This translates into CAVSDRGPDTQYF.

V is TRBV20-1 and J is TRBJ2-1; 9 positions match TRBD1. The closer fit of TRBJ2-7 to the DNA end suggests the J call may be wrong. The CDR3 sequence is 13 residues long. Germline V gives CDR1 DFQATT, CDR2 SNEGSKA (reference sequence). CDR3 coding DNA: TGCAGTGCTAGTCCGGGACAGGGTGACGAGCAGTACTTC. The encoded protein is CSASPGQGDEQYF.

This clonotype was found a few times. The rearrangement links TRBV9 to TRBJ1-2, with D perhaps TRBD1 (5 bases). The CDR3 extends over 17 amino acids. The germline V gene encodes CDR1 SGDLS and CDR2 YYNGEE. Trimming took off 3 bases at V and 4 bases at J, with 22 bases between the two ends. The CDR3 nucleotides read TGTGCCAGCAGCGCCGATACCGGGACTAATAGTGGCTATGGCTACACCTTC. Protein: CASSADTGTNSGYGYTF.

The chain employs TRBV10-3 and TRBJ1-4; TRBD1 aligns across 10 bases. Losses at the gene ends were 7 bases for V and 7 bases for J; bases not matched to a gene: 9. The CDR3 runs to 15 residues. CDR1 is ENHRY, CDR2 SYGVKD, per germline. CDR3 sequence reads: CAINSPGQGPEKLFF. The CDR3, as DNA: TGTGCCATCAACTCTCCGGGACAGGGGCCTGAAAAACTGTTTTTT.

This clonotype was recorded only once. The rearrangement joins TRBV28 to TRBJ2-1, with TRBD2 as a possible D gene (6 bases). Germline lookup yields CDR1 MDHEN and CDR2 SYDVKM. V lost 2 bases and J lost 6, with 14 bases in between. The CDR3 consists of 15 residues. The CDR3: CASSLQGLVGNEQFF. The CDR3 nucleotides are TGTGCCAGCAGTTTACAGGGACTGGTAGGCAATGAGCAGTTCTTC.

This clonotype was recorded only once. The chain carries TRBV20-1 and TRBJ1-4; TRBD1 might be the D (5 bases). V lost 1 base, J lost 5 bases, and 14 bases lay in between. The CDR3 loop spans 15 amino acids. In germline, CDR1 is DFQATT, CDR2 SNEGSKA (reference sequence). Here the CDR3 reads CSARAAGQLNEKLFF. The CDR3 DNA reads TGCAGTGCTAGAGCCGCCGGACAACTAAATGAAAAACTGTTTTTT.

V usage is TRBV28 and J usage is TRBJ2-1, with a tentative D call TRBD2 (6 bases). The V gene's germline CDR1 is MDHEN and CDR2 SYDVKM. The germline V and J ends were trimmed by 3 bases and 1 base, with 16 bases remaining between them. This CDR3 is built from 17 residues. CDR3 nucleotide sequence: TGTGCCAGCAGTTTGTCTTTACTAGCCCGTTCCTACAATGAGCAGTTCTTC. Amino acid sequence: CASSLSLLARSYNEQFF.

The rearrangement links TRBV25-1 to TRBJ2-5, with 7 positions matching TRBD2. Germline V lookup: CDR1 MGHDK, CDR2 SYGVNS. V dropped 4 bases and J dropped 5; count of bases not matched to a gene: 10. This CDR3 is 15 amino acids long. The CDR3 is CASSGYGGRGETQYF. CDR3 nucleotide sequence: TGTGCCAGCAGTGGATACGGAGGGAGGGGCGAGACCCAGTACTTC.

Notes on this clonotype: A single base separates this from a much larger clone, so it may be a read error. The chain carries TRBV7-8 and TRBJ2-5; 7 positions agree with TRBD2. Germline V CDR1 and CDR2: SGHVS, FQNEAQ. The CDR3 has 15 residues. V shed 6 bases and J 11 bases; nucleotides not matched to a gene: 18. The CDR3 DNA reads TGTGCCAGCAGACCAAGCGGGGTACCGGGCAATGAGCAGTACTTC. Translation gives CASRPSGVPGNEQYF.

This clonotype was counted ten times or more. The rearrangement links TRBV7-2 to TRBJ2-5, with D hard to call. The CDR3 totals 14 residues. The germline V and J ends were trimmed by 6 bases and 5 bases, with 16 bases remaining between them. CDR1 SGHTA and CDR2 FQGNSA come from the germline V gene. DNA of the CDR3: TGTGCCAGCAGTAACCACCTGACCGGGGAGACCCAGTACTTC. It is translated as CASSNHLTGETQYF.

The chain uses TRBV25-1 and TRBJ1-2; the D gene is possibly TRBD1 (5 bases). The CDR3 contains 15 residues. V was shortened by 6 bases and J by 4 bases, with 18 bases between the two germline ends. Germline CDR1 reads MGHDK; CDR2 reads SYGVNS. CDR3 sequence (DNA): TGTGCCAGCAGCCGAAGGGGCACGACAATCTATGGCTACACCTTC. Amino acids: CASSRRGTTIYGYTF.

The chain joins TRBV29-1 to TRBJ2-3; no definite D call. The V gene lost 4 bases and the J gene lost 8 bases, with 16 bases spanning the gap. Germline V gene data show CDR1 as SQVTM and CDR2 as ANQGSEA. The CDR3 totals 13 residues. CDR3 nucleotide sequence: TGCAGCGTTGCTGCGGCTGAGACGGGTACGCAGTATTTT. The encoded protein is CSVAAAETGTQYF.

The J gene is TRBJ2-7, the V gene TRBV20-1; the match to TRBD2 covers 7 bases. Germline trimming cut 0 bases from V and 0 bases from J; bases unmatched to any gene: 5. From germline, CDR1 is DFQATT and CDR2 SNEGSKA (reference sequence). The CDR3 runs 15 residues. The CDR3 DNA reads TGCAGTGCTAGAGACGCTAGCGGTCACTCCTACGAGCAGTACTTC. As protein: CSARDASGHSYEQYF.

The chain is built from TRBV27 and TRBJ1-2, with TRBD1 as a possible D gene (6 bases). Trimming removed 5 bases at V and 8 bases at J, with 24 bases between. Germline assignment: CDR1 MNHEY and CDR2 SMNVEV (reference sequence). This CDR3 region has 16 residues. The CDR3 region has the DNA TGTGCCAGCAGTCTCCGATGGGGGCGAGGGCCAGAAGGCTACACCTTC. The encoded protein is CASSLRWGRGPEGYTF.

As DNA, the CDR3 is TGTGCCAGCAGTTTAGCTAGCTCCTATAATTCACCCCTCCACTTT. Translation gives CASSLASSYNSPLHF. V is TRBV28 and J is TRBJ1-6; D gene uncertain. V was pared by 2 bases and J by 0 bases, with 5 bases between. This CDR3 contains 15 residues. The germline gives CDR1 MDHEN, CDR2 SYDVKM.

V is TRBV20-1 and J is TRBJ2-1, with 14 bases that match TRBD2. V shed 5 bases and J 4 bases; nucleotides not matched to a gene: 13. This CDR3 has 18 residues. CDR1 is DFQATT, CDR2 SNEGSKA, per germline (reference sequence). The CDR3 nucleotides are TGCAGTGCTCGCCTTGGGACTAGCGGGGGCCCGATTTACAATGAGCAGTTCTTC. Its translation is CSARLGTSGGPIYNEQFF.

The chain joins TRBV27 to TRBJ2-5; possible D gene TRBD1, 5 bases. CDR1 is MNHEY and CDR2 is SMNVEV in the germline V gene (reference sequence). Trimming left V 2 bases short and J 4 bases short, with 11 bases between. This CDR3 region has 14 residues. CDR3 sequence reads: CASSLERGAETQYF. CDR3 coding DNA: TGTGCCAGCAGTTTAGAAAGGGGCGCAGAGACCCAGTACTTC.

This chain uses TRBV12-3 or TRBV12-4 with TRBJ2-5, with 14 nucleotides matching TRBD2. The CDR3 is 18 residues long. J lost 1 base, V lost 4 bases, and 8 bases had no gene match. In nucleotides, the CDR3 is TGTGCCAGCAGTTCCGGGACTAGCGGGGGCCCGCTCCAAGAGACCCAGTACTTC. This translates into CASSSGTSGGPLQETQYF.

This chain links TRBV7-9 with TRBJ2-3; a weak D match, TRBD2 (6 bases). Looked up from germline, CDR1 is SEHNR and CDR2 is FQNEAQ (reference sequence). V was pared by 6 bases and J by 4 bases, with 14 bases between. The CDR3 is 14 residues long. The CDR3 region has the DNA TGTGCCAGCAGGCCGAAGGCGGGGCCAGATACGCAGTATTTT. This encodes CASRPKAGPDTQYF.

This clonotype was detected many times. This chain's CDR3 is CASSQDAARAAGGYTF. The CDR3 DNA reads TGTGCCAGCAGCCAAGATGCGGCCAGGGCGGCGGGTGGCTACACCTTC. This chain joins TRBV4-2 and TRBJ1-2; tentative D call: TRBD1 (5 bases). V shed 0 bases and J shed 7 bases, with 18 bases lying between them. CDR3 size: 16 residues. The germline V gene encodes CDR1 LGHNA and CDR2 YNFKEQ.